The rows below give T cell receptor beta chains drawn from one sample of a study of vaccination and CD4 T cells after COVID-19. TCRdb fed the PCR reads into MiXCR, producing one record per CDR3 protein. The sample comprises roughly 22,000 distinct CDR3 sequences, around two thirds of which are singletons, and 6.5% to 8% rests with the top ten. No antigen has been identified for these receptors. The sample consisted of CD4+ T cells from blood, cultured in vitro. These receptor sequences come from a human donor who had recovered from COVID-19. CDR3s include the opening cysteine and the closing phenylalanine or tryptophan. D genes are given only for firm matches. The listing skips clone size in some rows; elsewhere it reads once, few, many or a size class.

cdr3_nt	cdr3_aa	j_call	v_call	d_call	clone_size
TGCAGTGCTAGAGATCTTAGCGGGAGGGCAGATACGCAGTATTTT	CSARDLSGRADTQYF	TRBJ2-3	TRBV20-1	TRBD2	few
TGTGCCAGCAGGAGAGGGGGTCTCAATAGCAATCAGCCCCAGCATTTT	CASRRGGLNSNQPQHF	TRBJ1-5	TRBV27	NA	once
TGTGCCAGCAGCGTAATCTATTCCGGGGGAGGGGCAGATACGCAGTATTTT	CASSVIYSGGGADTQYF	TRBJ2-3	TRBV11-3	TRBD2	NA
TGTGCCAGCAGCCGAGCCGGGACAGGGAACTCCTACGAGCAGTACTTC	CASSRAGTGNSYEQYF	TRBJ2-7	TRBV6-1	TRBD1	NA
TGTGCCAGCAGTGAAGCTGGGGCCTTTAATTCACCCCTCCACTTT	CASSEAGAFNSPLHF	TRBJ1-6	TRBV6-1	NA	few
TGTGCCAGTAGTGTCCCAAGGGACAGAACTTATGGCTACACCTTC	CASSVPRDRTYGYTF	TRBJ1-2	TRBV19	TRBD1	NA
TGTGCCAGCAGTTCAGGGGTACCCTCCTACGAGCAGTACTTC	CASSSGVPSYEQYF	TRBJ2-7	TRBV12-3/TRBV12-4	NA	NA
TGTGCCAGCTCCCTCGGCAGCAATTATGGCTACACCTTC	CASSLGSNYGYTF	TRBJ1-2	TRBV27	NA	NA
TGTGCCAGCAGTCCTACTATGGACTATGGCTACACCTTC	CASSPTMDYGYTF	TRBJ1-2	TRBV6-1	NA	NA
TGTGCCAGCGGGGACATGAATGGAAACACCATATATTTT	CASGDMNGNTIYF	TRBJ1-3	TRBV27	NA	NA
TGCAGCTTCTCCGGGAGGCAAGAGACCCAGTACTTC	CSFSGRQETQYF	TRBJ2-5	TRBV20-1	TRBD2	NA
TGTGCCAGCTCAGACAGAGCGGGAAAAATAGCCAAAAACATTCAGTACTTC	CASSDRAGKIAKNIQYF	TRBJ2-4	TRBV18	TRBD2	NA
TGTGCCAGTAGTTTTAGCGGGAGTGCAGATACGCAGTATTTT	CASSFSGSADTQYF	TRBJ2-3	TRBV19	TRBD2	NA
TGTGCCAGCAGCTTAGCCCAGGGGATATCCTACGAGCAGTACTTC	CASSLAQGISYEQYF	TRBJ2-7	TRBV7-9	NA	NA
TGTGCCAGCAGTTACGGGGGGTCTGGGGCCAACGTCCTGACTTTC	CASSYGGSGANVLTF	TRBJ2-6	TRBV6-2/TRBV6-3	NA	few
TGCAGTGCTAGCCTAGCGGGAGAGACCCAGTACTTC	CSASLAGETQYF	TRBJ2-5	TRBV20-1	TRBD2	few
TGTGCCAGCAGTTTTTTCCTCCTCGGAATCCGGGAGGACCCCCGAGAGCAGTTCTTC	CASSFFLLGIREDPREQFF	TRBJ2-1	TRBV12-3/TRBV12-4	TRBD2	NA
TGTGCCAGCAGTTCCCCCTCTAGCGGGAGTACCTACGAGCAGTACTTC	CASSSPSSGSTYEQYF	TRBJ2-7	TRBV28	TRBD2	few
TGTGCCAGCAGTCCGGGACGGAATCAGCCCCAGCATTTT	CASSPGRNQPQHF	TRBJ1-5	TRBV28	NA	NA
TGTGCCAGCAGGGGACGGTACTACGAGCAGTACTTC	CASRGRYYEQYF	TRBJ2-7	TRBV25-1	NA	NA
TGTGCCAGCAGCTTTGACAGGGGCTCCATATATTTT	CASSFDRGSIYF	TRBJ1-3	TRBV7-9	TRBD1	few
TGCAGCGTCAACCGCCCGGACAGGGCGAACACTGAAGCTTTCTTT	CSVNRPDRANTEAFF	TRBJ1-1	TRBV29-1	TRBD1	once
TGTGCCAGGGGGGACAGCGCCCGCACAGATACGCAGTATTTT	CARGDSARTDTQYF	TRBJ2-3	TRBV6-1	TRBD1	NA
TGTGCCATCAGTGAGTCGAACCTAGCGGGAGGCTCGGAGACCCAGTACTTC	CAISESNLAGGSETQYF	TRBJ2-5	TRBV10-3	TRBD2	NA
TGTGCCAGCAGCTTCTCTAGCAATCAGCCCCAGCATTTT	CASSFSSNQPQHF	TRBJ1-5	TRBV7-2	NA	once
TGCGCCAGCAGCCAACAGCCCGACTACGAGCAGTACTTC	CASSQQPDYEQYF	TRBJ2-7	TRBV4-1	NA	few
TGCAGTGCTACCGGACTAGCGGGGCTGAGCTCCTACAATGAGCAGTTCTTC	CSATGLAGLSSYNEQFF	TRBJ2-1	TRBV20-1	TRBD2	NA
TGTGCCAGCAGTTACTCGATCGGGGCGGCACAGTTCTTC	CASSYSIGAAQFF	TRBJ2-1	TRBV6-5	NA	NA
TGTGCCAGTAGTATCACACAGGGATATAGCAATCAGCCCCAGCATTTT	CASSITQGYSNQPQHF	TRBJ1-5	TRBV19	NA	few
TGTGCCAGCAGCTTGGGGCAGACGAATTCACCCCTCCACTTT	CASSLGQTNSPLHF	TRBJ1-6	TRBV5-4	NA	NA
TGTGCCAGCAGTATTTCACGAGATACGCAGTATTTT	CASSISRDTQYF	TRBJ2-3	TRBV28	NA	NA
TGTGCCAGCAGGCCGGGACTGCCCTACGAGCAGTACTTC	CASRPGLPYEQYF	TRBJ2-7	TRBV6-2/TRBV6-3	NA	NA
TGTGCCAGCAGTTTTTGGGGCACAAGCTCCTACGAGCAGTACTTC	CASSFWGTSSYEQYF	TRBJ2-7	TRBV27	NA	NA
TGTGCCAGCAGTCCCCCTTCAGGAGGAGGCTACACCTTC	CASSPPSGGGYTF	TRBJ1-2	TRBV28	NA	NA
TGTGCCAGCAGCTTAGGTGGTGGGGTGGGGCAGCCCCAGCATTTT	CASSLGGGVGQPQHF	TRBJ1-5	TRBV7-6	NA	medium-sized
TGTGCCAGCAGGCCCAGACTAGCGGGAGGGCCTCAGACCCAGTACTTC	CASRPRLAGGPQTQYF	TRBJ2-5	TRBV2	TRBD2	NA
TGCAGCGCGGGAGGGACGGAAGGTTCACCCCTCCACTTT	CSAGGTEGSPLHF	TRBJ1-6	TRBV29-1	NA	NA
TGCGCCAGCAGCCAAGAACCTAACCCCTCCACTGAAGCTTTCTTT	CASSQEPNPSTEAFF	TRBJ1-1	TRBV4-3	NA	NA
TGTGCCACCAGCAGAGTAGTTAGCGGGTTGAATGAGCAGTTCTTC	CATSRVVSGLNEQFF	TRBJ2-1	TRBV15	TRBD2	NA
TGTGCCACCAGTGGTTTAGCGGGAGCGTCCGGGGAGCTGTTTTTT	CATSGLAGASGELFF	TRBJ2-2	TRBV24-1	TRBD2	few
TGTGCCAGCAGTGGGACTCAACGGGGGCCCCTCCACTTT	CASSGTQRGPLHF	TRBJ1-6	TRBV6-2/TRBV6-3	NA	NA
TGTGCCAGCAGCTTTGACAGGGTCGAGACCCAGTACTTC	CASSFDRVETQYF	TRBJ2-5	TRBV5-6	TRBD1	few
TGTGCCAGCAGTGAAGTCGGTGAGGGACCGGAGACCCAGTACTTC	CASSEVGEGPETQYF	TRBJ2-5	TRBV25-1	NA	NA
TGTGCCACCAGTATGAGCGGGAGAAGCACAGATACGCAGTATTTT	CATSMSGRSTDTQYF	TRBJ2-3	TRBV24-1	TRBD2	few
TGTGCCAGCAGTACTAGCGGGAGGGCCGATGAGCAGTTCTTC	CASSTSGRADEQFF	TRBJ2-1	TRBV28	TRBD2	NA
TGTGCCAGTAGTTGGGAGAGCTCCTATAATTCACCCCTCCACTTT	CASSWESSYNSPLHF	TRBJ1-6	TRBV19	NA	NA
TGCAGTGAGACAGGCCCTGGGTCACCCCTCCACTTT	CSETGPGSPLHF	TRBJ1-6	TRBV20-1	NA	NA
TGTGCCAGTAGTCAACTCAGACTAGCGGGAGTTTACGAGCAGTACTTC	CASSQLRLAGVYEQYF	TRBJ2-7	TRBV19	TRBD2	NA
TGCAGTGCGCAAGACAGGGGTGGGAGCTCCTACGAGCAGTACTTC	CSAQDRGGSSYEQYF	TRBJ2-7	TRBV20-1	TRBD1	few
TGTGCCAGCAGTGGAGGGGGTAGTGGCTACACCTTC	CASSGGGSGYTF	TRBJ1-2	TRBV27	NA	few